This T cell receptor (beta chain) comes out of a study of vaccination and CD4 T cells after COVID-19. Study background: Convalescents were six males and four females, two of them Hispanic.

The CDR3 is made up of 15 amino acids. Germline-derived CDR1 and CDR2 are SGHRS and YFSETQ. J lost 1 base, V lost 6 bases, and 9 bases had no gene match. With regard to this clonotype: Its antigen is still unknown.

Cultured CD4+ T-cell DNA underwent Oncomine TCR Beta short-read sequencing. Each CDR3 protein is one row after TCRdb ran MiXCR on the PCR reads. The sample shows some 9,700 distinct CDR3 sequences, more than 60% of them seen only once. Described treatment: roughly 10-day PBMC culture with coronavirus spike peptide pools or control peptides (ViraFEST assay). The chain couples TRBV5-1 to TRBJ1-1; TRBD1 matches 7 bases. Sequences were obtained from CD4+ T cells from blood, cultured in vitro. This clonotype was obtained from a human donor who had recovered from COVID-19. In nucleotides, the CDR3 is TGCGCCAGCAAAGGGGGCGCAGAGGGGAACACTGAAGCTTTCTTT. It codes for CASKGGAEGNTEAFF.